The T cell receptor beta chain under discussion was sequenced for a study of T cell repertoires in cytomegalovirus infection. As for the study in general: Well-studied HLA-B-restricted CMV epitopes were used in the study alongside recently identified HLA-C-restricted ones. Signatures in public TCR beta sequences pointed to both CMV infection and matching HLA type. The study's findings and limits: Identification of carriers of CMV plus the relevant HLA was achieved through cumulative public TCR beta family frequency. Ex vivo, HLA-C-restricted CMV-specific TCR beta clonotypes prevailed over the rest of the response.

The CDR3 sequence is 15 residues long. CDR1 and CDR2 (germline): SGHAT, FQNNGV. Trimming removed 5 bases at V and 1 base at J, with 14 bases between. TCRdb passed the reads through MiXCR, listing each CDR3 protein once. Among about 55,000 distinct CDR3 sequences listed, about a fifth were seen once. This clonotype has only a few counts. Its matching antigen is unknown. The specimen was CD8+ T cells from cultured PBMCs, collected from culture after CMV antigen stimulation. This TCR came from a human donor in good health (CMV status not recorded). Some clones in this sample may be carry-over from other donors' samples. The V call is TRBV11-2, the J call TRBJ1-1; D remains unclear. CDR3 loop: CASSITLRENTEAFF. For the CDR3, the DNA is TGTGCCAGCAGCATTACCCTCCGGGAGAACACTGAAGCTTTCTTT.